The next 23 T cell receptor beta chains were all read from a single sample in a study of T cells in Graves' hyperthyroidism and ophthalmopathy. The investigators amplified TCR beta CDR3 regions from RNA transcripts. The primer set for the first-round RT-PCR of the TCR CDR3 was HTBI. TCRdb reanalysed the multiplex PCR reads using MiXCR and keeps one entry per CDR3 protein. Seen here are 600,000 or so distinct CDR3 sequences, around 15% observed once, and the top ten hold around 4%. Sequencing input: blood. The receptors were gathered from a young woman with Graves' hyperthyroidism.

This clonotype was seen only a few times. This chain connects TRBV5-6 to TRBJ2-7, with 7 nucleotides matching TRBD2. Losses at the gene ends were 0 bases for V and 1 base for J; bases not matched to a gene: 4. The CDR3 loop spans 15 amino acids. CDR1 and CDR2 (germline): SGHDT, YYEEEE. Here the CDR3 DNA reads TGTGCCAGCAGCTTGGAGGTGGGAGGGTCCTACGAGCAGTACTTC. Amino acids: CASSLEVGGSYEQYF.

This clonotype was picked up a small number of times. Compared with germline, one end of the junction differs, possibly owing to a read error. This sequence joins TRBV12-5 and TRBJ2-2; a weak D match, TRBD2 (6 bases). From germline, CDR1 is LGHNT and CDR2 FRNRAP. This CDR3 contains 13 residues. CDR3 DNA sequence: TGTACTAGTGCGGGACCGACAACCGGGGAGCTGTTTTTT. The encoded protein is CTSAGPTTGELFF.

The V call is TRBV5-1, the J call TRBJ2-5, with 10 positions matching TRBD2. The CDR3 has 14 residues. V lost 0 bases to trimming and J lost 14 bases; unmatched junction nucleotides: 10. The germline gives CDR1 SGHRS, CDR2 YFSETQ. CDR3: CASSLETSGTSFYF. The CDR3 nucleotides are TGCGCCAGCAGCTTGGAAACTAGCGGGACTAGCTTCTACTTC.

CDR3 in DNA: TGTGCCTGGATCCAGGGGCAGGGAACCTACAATGAGCAGTTCTTC. Translation gives CAWIQGQGTYNEQFF. The rearrangement joins TRBV30 to TRBJ2-1, with D possibly matching TRBD1 (6 bases). Trimming pared 4 bases from V and 2 bases from J, leaving 15 bases between. Germline V gene sequence: CDR1 GTSNPN, CDR2 SVGIG (reference sequence). The CDR3 runs to 15 residues.

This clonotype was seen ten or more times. CDR3 sequence reads: CSARRPGLPYNEQFF. In nucleotides, the CDR3 is TGCAGTGCTAGGAGGCCGGGACTACCATACAATGAGCAGTTCTTC. The rearrangement joins TRBV20-1 to TRBJ2-1; 7 bases fit TRBD2. This CDR3 is 15 amino acids long. Germline CDR1 is DFQATT and CDR2 is SNEGSKA (reference sequence). J was trimmed by 4 bases and V by 3 bases; bases with no gene match: 9.

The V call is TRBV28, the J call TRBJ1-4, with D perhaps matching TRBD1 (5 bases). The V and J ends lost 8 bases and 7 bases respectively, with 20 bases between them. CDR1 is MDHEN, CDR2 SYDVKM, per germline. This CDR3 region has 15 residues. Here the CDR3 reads CASRKTGVRGEKLFF. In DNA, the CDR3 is TGTGCCAGCCGTAAGACGGGGGTAAGGGGTGAAAAACTGTTTTTT.

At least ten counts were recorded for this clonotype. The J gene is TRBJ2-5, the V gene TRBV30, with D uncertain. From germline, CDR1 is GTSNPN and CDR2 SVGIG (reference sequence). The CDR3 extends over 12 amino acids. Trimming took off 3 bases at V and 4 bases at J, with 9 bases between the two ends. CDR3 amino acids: CAWRGSGETQYF. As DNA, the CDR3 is TGTGCCTGGAGAGGGTCGGGAGAGACCCAGTACTTC.

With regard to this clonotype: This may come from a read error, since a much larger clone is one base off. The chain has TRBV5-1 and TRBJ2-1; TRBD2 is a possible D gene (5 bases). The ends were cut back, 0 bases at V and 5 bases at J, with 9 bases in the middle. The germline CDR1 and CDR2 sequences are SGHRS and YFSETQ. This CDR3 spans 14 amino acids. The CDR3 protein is CASSLGREHNEQFF. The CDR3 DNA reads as TGCGCCAGCAGCTTGGGACGGGAACACAATGAGCAGTTCTTC. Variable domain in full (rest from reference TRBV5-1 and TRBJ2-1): KAGVTQTPRYLIKTRGQQVTLSCSPISGHRSVSWYQQTPGQGLQFLFEYFSETQRNKGNFPGRFSGRQFSNSRSEMNVSTLELGDSALYLCASSLGREHNEQFFGPGTRLTVL.

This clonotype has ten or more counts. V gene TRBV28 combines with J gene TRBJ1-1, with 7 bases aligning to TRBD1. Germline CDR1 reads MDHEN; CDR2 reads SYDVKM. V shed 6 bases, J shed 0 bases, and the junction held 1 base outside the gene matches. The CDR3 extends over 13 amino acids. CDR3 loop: CASRGQLNTEAFF. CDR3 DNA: TGTGCCAGCAGGGGACAGTTGAACACTGAAGCTTTCTTT.

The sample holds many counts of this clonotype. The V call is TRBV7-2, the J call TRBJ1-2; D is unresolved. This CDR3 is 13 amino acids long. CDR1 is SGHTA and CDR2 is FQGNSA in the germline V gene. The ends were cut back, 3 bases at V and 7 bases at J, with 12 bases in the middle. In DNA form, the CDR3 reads TGTGCCAGCAGCTTGGACTGGAATTCTGGCTACACCTTC. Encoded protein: CASSLDWNSGYTF.

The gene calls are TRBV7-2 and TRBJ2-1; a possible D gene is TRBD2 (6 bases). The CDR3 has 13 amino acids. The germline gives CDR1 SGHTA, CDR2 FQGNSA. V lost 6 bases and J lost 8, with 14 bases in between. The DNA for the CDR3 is TGTGCCAGCAGGTCCGGGACTGTCGATGAGCAGTTCTTC. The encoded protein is CASRSGTVDEQFF.

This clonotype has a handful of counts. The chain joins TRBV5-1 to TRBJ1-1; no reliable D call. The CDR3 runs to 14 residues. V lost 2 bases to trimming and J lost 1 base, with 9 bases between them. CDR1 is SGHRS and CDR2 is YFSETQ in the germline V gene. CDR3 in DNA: TGCGCCAGCAGCTTTTTTTCAGGGAACACTGAAGCTTTCTTT. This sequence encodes CASSFFSGNTEAFF.

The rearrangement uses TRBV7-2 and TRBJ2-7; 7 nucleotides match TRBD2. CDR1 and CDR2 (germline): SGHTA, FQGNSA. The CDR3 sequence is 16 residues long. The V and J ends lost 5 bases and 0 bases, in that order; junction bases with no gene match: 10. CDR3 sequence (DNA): TGTGCCAGCAGCCAGCTATACGGGAGGATCTCCTACGAGCAGTACTTC. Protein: CASSQLYGRISYEQYF.

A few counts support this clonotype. CDR3 sequence (DNA): TGTGCCAGCAGTTTTCCACATCATTGGGACCTTCACGAGCAGTACTTC. It translates to CASSFPHHWDLHEQYF. The chain joins TRBV6-2 or TRBV6-3 to TRBJ2-7; D assignment may be TRBD1 or TRBD2 (5 bases each). CDR3 size: 16 residues. Germline V gene sequence: CDR1 MNHEY, CDR2 SVGEGT. The V end lost 4 bases, the J end lost 5 bases, and 21 bases lay between the germline ends.

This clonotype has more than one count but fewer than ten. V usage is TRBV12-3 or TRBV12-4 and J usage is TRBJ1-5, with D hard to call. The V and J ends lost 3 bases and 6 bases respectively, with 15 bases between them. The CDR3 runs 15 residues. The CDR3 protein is CASSFKEERGQPQHF. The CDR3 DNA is TGTGCCAGCAGTTTTAAGGAAGAACGTGGTCAGCCCCAGCATTTT.

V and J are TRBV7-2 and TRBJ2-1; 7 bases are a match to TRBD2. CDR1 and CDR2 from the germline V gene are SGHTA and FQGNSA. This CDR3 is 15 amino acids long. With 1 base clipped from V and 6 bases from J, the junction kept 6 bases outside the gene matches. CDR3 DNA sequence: TGTGCCAGCAGCTTAGATTGGGGGAGGGGCAATGAGCAGTTCTTC. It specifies CASSLDWGRGNEQFF.

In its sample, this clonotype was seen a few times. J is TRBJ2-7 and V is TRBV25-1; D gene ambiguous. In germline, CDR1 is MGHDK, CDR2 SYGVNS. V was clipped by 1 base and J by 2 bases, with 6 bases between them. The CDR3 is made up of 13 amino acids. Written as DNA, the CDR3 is TGTGCCAGCAGTGAATTTGGCACCTACGAGCAGTACTTC. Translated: CASSEFGTYEQYF.

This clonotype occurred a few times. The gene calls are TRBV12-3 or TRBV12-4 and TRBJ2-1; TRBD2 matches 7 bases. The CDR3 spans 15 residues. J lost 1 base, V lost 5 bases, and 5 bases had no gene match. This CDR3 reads CASSTAGVSYNEQFF. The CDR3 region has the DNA TGTGCCAGCAGTACGGCGGGAGTTTCCTACAATGAGCAGTTCTTC.

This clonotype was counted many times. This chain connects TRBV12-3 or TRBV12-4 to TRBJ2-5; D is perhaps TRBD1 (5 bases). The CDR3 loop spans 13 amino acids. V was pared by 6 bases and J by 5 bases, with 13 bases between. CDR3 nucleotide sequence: TGTGCCAGCAGCAGGGTTGAGGTGGAGACCCAGTACTTC. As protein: CASSRVEVETQYF.

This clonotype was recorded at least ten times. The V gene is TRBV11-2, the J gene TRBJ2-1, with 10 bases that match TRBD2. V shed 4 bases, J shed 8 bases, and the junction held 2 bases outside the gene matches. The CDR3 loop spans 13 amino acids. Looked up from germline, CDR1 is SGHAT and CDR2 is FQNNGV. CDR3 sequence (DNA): TGTGCCAGCAGCTACGGGACTAGCGATGAGCAGTTCTTC. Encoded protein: CASSYGTSDEQFF.

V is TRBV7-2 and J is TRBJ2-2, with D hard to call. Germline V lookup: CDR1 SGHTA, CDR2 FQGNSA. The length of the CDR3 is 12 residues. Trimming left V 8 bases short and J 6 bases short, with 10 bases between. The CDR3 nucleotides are TGTGCCAGCTCAAATGGCCCCGGGGAGCTGTTTTTT. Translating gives CASSNGPGELFF.

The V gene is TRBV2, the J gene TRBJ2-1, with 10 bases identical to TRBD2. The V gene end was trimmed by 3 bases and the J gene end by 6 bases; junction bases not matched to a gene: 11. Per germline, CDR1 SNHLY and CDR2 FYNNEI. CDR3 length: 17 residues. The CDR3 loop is CASSEMGGTSARNEQFF. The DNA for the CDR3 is TGTGCCAGCAGTGAGATGGGGGGGACTAGCGCACGCAATGAGCAGTTCTTC. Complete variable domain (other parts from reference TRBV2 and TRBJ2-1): EPEVTQTPSHQVTQMGQEVILRCVPISNHLYFYWYRQILGQKVEFLVSFYNNEISEKSEIFDDQFSVERPDGSNFTLKIRSTKLEDSAMYFCASSEMGGTSARNEQFFGPGTRLTVL.

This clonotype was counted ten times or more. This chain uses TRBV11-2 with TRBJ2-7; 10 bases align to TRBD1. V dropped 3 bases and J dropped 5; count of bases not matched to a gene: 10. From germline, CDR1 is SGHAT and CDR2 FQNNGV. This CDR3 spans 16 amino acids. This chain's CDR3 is CASSFQGDRGYNEQYF. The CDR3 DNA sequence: TGTGCCAGCAGCTTCCAGGGGGACAGGGGATACAACGAGCAGTACTTC.